This T cell receptor (beta chain) was sequenced for a study of blood T cell repertoires in COVID-19 (TCRdb year 2020). About the study as a whole: The collaborator samples originated in the United States, Italy and Spain and spanned the acute and convalescent phases of COVID-19. The material from the prospective study consisted of cDNA or gDNA derived from T cells, B-cell-depleted T cells, or PBMCs. The dataset comprised deeply sampled blood TCRbeta repertoires from subjects exposed to, actively infected with, or recovered from COVID-19. The repertoires were released in a freely available public database meant as a resource for research on the immune response to SARS-CoV-2. The samples were drawn from two sources: the first 160 participants of the ongoing ImmuneRACE study, and 1,000 to 1,500 subjects contributed by 6 global collaborators. The sample metadata nearly always contained a de-identified subject ID, COVID-19 status, age in years and sex. Where available, HLA class I and class II types were obtained from metadata supplied by the sample provider rather than from assay-based typing. The full study reports these points: The quantity of clinical and demographic metadata differed by source and by participant and was supplied without curation.

The immunoSEQ Assay, a bias-controlled multiplex PCR, was used to amplify TCRbeta CDR3 regions from genomic DNA. The authors' pipeline ran thus. Nucleated cell counts per sample were estimated from amplification of reference gene primers within the assay. To quantify the absolute abundance of each unique TCRbeta CDR3 rearrangement, sequence reads were collapsed and filtered. For each sample, productive Simpson clonality was calculated as the square root of Simpson's diversity index over productive rearrangements. TCRdb mirrors the immuneACCESS table, restricted to in-frame sequences. Some clones are absent from its copies; in checked studies, under half trace to an unresolved V gene, and the reason for the others is unknown. The DNA was the basis for D and trimming; V, J and clone size are from that table. Recorded for this sample are approximately 76,000 clones; less than 90% of them occurred a single time. The ten top clones hold 17% of the sample.

Whole blood was collected in K2EDTA tubes by collaborating institutions according to the institutions' own protocols. Collaborator samples were shipped for TCRbeta analysis as frozen whole blood, isolated PBMCs, or DNA extracted from either sample type. In its sample, this clone was seen a few times. Its antigen is unknown. No much larger clone is present one base from it, and per-base qualities are unavailable. The CDR3 covers 15 residues, taking in both the cysteine and the phenylalanine. Solely the CDR3 DNA is kept, with 45 bases framed from the first base. CDR1 and CDR2 are read off the germline V gene as KGHSH and LQKENI. The germline V end is reduced by 6 bases and the J end by 8 bases; junction bases left unmatched: 12.

The TCR comes from an elderly man in a cohort sampled during active COVID-19. The chain was built from TRBV18 and TRBJ1-5; 8 of the junction bases match TRBD1. The sample comprised peripheral blood. The DNA is TGTGCCAGCTCCCAGGACAGGGTTGAGACGGAGCCCCAGCATTTT. Protein translation: CASSQDRVETEPQHF.